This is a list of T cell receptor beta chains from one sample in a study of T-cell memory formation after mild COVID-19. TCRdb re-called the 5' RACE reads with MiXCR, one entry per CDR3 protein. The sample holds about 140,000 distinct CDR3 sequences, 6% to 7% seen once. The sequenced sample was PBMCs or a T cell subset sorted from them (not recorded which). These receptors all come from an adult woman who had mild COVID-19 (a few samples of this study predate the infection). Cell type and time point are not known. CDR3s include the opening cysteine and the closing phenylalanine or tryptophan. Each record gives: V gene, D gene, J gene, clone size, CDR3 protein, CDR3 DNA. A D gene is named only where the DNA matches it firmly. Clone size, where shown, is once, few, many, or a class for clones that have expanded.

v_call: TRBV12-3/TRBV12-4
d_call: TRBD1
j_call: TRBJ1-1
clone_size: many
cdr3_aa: CASSPRTGSTEAFF
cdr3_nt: TGTGCCAGCAGTCCACGGACAGGGAGCACTGAAGCTTTCTTT

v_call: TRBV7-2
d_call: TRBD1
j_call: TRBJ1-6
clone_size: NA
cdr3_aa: CASSPDAGGGGSPLHF
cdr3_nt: TGTGCCAGCAGCCCAGACGCAGGGGGCGGTGGGTCACCCCTCCACTTT

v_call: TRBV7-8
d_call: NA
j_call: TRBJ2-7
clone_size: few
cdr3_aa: CASSFSVGYEQYF
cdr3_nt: TGTGCCAGCAGCTTCTCCGTGGGCTACGAGCAGTACTTC

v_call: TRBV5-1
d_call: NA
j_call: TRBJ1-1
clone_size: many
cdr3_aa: CASTWGGNTEAFF
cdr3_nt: TGCGCCAGCACCTGGGGGGGAAACACTGAAGCTTTCTTT

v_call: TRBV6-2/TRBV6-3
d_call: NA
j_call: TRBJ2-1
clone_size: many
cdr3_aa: CASSSQPSSYNEQFF
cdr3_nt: TGTGCCAGCAGCTCACAGCCAAGCTCCTACAATGAGCAGTTCTTC

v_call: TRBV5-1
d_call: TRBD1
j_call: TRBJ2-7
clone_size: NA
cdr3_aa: CASSLDWDRAYEQYF
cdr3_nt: TGCGCCAGCAGCTTGGATTGGGACAGAGCCTACGAGCAGTACTTC

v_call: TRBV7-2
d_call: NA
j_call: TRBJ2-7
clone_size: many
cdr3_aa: CASSPRRGVDEQYF
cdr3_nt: TGTGCCAGCAGCCCGAGGAGGGGTGTGGACGAGCAGTACTTC

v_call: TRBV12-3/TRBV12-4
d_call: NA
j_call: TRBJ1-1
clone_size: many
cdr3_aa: CASRRVDVPALRAFF
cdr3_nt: TGTGCCAGCAGACGAGTCGATGTGCCCGCCCTGAGGGCTTTCTTT

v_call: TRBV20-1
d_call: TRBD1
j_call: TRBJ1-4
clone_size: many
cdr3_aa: CSAEYRGLEKLFF
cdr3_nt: TGCAGTGCGGAATACAGGGGGCTGGAAAAACTGTTTTTT

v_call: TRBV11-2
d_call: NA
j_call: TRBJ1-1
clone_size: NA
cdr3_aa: CASSAGGGSTEAFF
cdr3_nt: TGTGCCAGCAGCGCCGGGGGAGGGAGCACTGAAGCTTTCTTT

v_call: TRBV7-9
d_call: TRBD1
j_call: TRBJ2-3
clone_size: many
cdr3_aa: CASRRTGNYTDTQYF
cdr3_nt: TGTGCCAGCCGGAGGACAGGGAATTACACAGATACGCAGTATTTT

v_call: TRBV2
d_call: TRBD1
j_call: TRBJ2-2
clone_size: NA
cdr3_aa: CASSGDRALGSAGELFF
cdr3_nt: TGTGCCAGCAGTGGGGACAGGGCTTTGGGGAGTGCCGGGGAGCTGTTTTTT

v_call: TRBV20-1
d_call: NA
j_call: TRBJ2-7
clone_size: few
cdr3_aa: CSASNGLVYEQYF
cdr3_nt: TGCAGTGCTTCTAACGGACTGGTCTACGAGCAGTACTTC

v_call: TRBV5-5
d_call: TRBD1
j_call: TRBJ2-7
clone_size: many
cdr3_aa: CASSRSVRQGIYEQYF
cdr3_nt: TGTGCCAGCAGCCGGAGCGTGAGACAGGGGATCTACGAGCAGTACTTC

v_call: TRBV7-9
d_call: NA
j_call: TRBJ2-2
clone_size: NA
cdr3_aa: CASSLGVSENTGELFF
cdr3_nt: TGTGCCAGCAGCCTGGGGGTTAGCGAGAACACCGGGGAGCTGTTTTTT

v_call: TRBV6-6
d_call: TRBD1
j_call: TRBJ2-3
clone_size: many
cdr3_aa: CASQGQGGLVTQYF
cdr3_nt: TGTGCCAGCCAGGGACAGGGAGGTTTGGTTACGCAGTATTTT

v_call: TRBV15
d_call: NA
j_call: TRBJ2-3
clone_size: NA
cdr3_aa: CATSHFMGRYTDTQYF
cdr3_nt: TGTGCCACCAGCCACTTTATGGGGAGGTACACAGATACGCAGTATTTT

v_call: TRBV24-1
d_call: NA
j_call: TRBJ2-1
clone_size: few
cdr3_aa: CATSDRGTVVINEQFF
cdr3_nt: TGTGCCACCAGTGACCGGGGGACCGTAGTGATCAATGAGCAGTTCTTC

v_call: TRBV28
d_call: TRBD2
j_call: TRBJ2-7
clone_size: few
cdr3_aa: CASSVSLALTYEQYF
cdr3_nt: TGTGCCAGCAGTGTTTCACTAGCGTTAACGTACGAGCAGTACTTC

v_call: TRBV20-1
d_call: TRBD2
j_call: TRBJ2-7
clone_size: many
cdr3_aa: CSAYKREGRYEQYF
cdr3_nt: TGCAGTGCTTACAAGCGGGAGGGCCGCTACGAGCAGTACTTC

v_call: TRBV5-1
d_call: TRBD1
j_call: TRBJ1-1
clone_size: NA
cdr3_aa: CASSLTRTGLGTEAFF
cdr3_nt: TGCGCCAGCAGCTTAACGAGGACAGGGCTTGGGACTGAAGCTTTCTTT

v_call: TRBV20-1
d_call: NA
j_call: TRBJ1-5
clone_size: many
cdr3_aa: CSARGQGLHQPQHF
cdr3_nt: TGCAGTGCTAGAGGGCAGGGGCTCCATCAGCCCCAGCATTTT

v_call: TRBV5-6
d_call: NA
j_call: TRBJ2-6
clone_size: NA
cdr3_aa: CASSLRDFSGANVLTF
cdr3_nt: TGTGCCAGCAGCTTAAGGGACTTCTCAGGGGCCAACGTCCTGACTTTC